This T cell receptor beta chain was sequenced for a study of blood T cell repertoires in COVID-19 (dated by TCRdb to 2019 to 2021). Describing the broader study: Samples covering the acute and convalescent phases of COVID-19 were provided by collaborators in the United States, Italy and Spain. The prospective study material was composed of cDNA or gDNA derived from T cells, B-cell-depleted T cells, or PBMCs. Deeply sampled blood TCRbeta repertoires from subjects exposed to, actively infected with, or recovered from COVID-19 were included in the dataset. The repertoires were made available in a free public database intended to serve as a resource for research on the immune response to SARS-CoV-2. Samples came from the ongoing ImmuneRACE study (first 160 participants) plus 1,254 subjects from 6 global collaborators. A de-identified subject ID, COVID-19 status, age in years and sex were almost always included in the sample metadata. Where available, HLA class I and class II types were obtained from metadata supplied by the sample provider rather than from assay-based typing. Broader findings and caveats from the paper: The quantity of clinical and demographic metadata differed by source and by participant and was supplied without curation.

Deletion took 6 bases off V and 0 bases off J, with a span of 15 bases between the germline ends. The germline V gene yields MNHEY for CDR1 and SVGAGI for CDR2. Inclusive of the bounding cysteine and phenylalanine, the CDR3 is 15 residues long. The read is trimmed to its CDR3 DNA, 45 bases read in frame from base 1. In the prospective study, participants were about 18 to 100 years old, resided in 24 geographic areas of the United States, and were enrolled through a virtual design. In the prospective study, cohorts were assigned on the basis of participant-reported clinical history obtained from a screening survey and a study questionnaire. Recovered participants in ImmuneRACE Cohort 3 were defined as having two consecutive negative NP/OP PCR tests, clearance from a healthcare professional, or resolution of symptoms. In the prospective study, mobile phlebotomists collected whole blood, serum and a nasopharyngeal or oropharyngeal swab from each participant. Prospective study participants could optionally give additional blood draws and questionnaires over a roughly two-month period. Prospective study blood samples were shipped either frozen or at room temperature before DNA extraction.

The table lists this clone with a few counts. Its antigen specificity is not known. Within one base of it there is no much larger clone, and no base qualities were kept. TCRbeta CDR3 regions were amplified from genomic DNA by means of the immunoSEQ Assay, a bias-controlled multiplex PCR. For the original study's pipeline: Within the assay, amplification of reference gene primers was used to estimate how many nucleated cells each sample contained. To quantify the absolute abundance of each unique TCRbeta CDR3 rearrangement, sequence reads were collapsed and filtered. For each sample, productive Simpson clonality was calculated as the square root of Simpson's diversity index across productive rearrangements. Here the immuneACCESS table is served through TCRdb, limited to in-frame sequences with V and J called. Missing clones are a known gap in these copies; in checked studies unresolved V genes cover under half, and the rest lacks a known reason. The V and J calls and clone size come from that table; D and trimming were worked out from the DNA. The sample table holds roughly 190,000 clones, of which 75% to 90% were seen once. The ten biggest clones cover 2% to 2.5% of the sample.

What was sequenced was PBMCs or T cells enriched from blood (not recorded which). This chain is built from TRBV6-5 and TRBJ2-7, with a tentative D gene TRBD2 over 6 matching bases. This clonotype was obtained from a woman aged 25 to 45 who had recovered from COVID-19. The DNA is TGTGCCAGCAGCTTAACGGGAGTGGGCTCCTACGAGCAGTACTTC. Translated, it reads CASSLTGVGSYEQYF.